This TCR beta chain came from a study of T-cell memory formation after mild COVID-19. Study-wide context: TCR clusters were largely donor specific.

This clonotype was seen a few times. It was 5'RACE with constant-segment primers that produced the TCR alpha and TCR beta cDNA libraries, which carried sample barcodes and UMIs. MiXCR, applied by TCRdb to the 5' RACE reads, yields one record per CDR3 protein. Of roughly 310,000 distinct CDR3 sequences in the sample, roughly 15% were seen once. The receptor was isolated from a man between 18 and 35 years old who had mild COVID-19 (a few samples of this study predate the infection). Cell type and time point are not known. Sequencing used PBMCs or a T cell subset sorted from them (not recorded which).

The CDR3 loop reads CASRGQGKDTQYF. CDR3 coding DNA: TGTGCCAGCAGGGGACAGGGGAAGGATACGCAGTATTTT. The V gene is TRBV6-2 or TRBV6-3, the J gene TRBJ2-3; 10 nucleotides match TRBD1. Germline values: CDR1 MNHEY, CDR2 SVGEGT. Trimming at V came to 6 bases and at J to 6 bases, leaving 3 bases not matched to a gene. The CDR3 runs 13 residues.